The present entry profiles one TCR beta chain with its context. These data are taken from a study of cytomegalovirus exposure and HLA in healthy donors. The V gene's germline CDR1 is SGDLS and CDR2 YYNGEE. V lost 3 bases and J lost 7, with 20 bases in between. The CDR3 extends over 16 amino acids. PCR used 60 Vbeta primers and 13 Jbeta primers. Method: immunoSEQ multiplex PCR; TCRdb's copy keeps in-frame clones and lacks some. The sample totals under 130,000 clones. The TCR sequence derives from a man in his forties in good health and CMV-seronegative. The specimen sequenced was PBMCs. The chain has TRBV9 and TRBJ2-1; weak D call: TRBD1 (6 bases). CDR3 sequence (DNA): TGTGCCAGCAGCGCCTTACAGGGAACGACGAGGAATGAGCAGTTCTTC. Translation gives CASSALQGTTRNEQFF.